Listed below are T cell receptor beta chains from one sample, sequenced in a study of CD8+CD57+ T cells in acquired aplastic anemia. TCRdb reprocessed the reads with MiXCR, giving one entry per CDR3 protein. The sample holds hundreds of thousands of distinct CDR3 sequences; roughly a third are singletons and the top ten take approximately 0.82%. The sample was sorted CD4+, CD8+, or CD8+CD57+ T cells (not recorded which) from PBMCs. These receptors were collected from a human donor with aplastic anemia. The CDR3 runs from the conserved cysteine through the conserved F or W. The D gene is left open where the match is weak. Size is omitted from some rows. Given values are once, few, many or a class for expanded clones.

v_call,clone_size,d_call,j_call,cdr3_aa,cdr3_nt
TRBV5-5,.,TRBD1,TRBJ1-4,CASSSAGTGEEKLFF,TGTGCCAGCAGCTCAGCAGGGACAGGTGAAGAAAAACTGTTTTTT
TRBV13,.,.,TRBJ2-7,CASSLTGLSYEQYF,TGTGCCAGCAGCTTAACAGGCCTGTCCTACGAGCAGTACTTC
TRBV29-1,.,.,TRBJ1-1,CSVGQNTMNTEAFF,TGCAGCGTTGGACAGAATACTATGAACACTGAAGCTTTCTTT
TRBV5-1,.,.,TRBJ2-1,CASSPTRLVYNEQFF,TGCGCCAGCAGCCCAACAAGACTAGTGTACAATGAGCAGTTCTTC
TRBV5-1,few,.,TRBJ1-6,CASSSTGTQSNSPLHF,TGCGCCAGCAGCTCAACCGGGACACAATCTAATTCACCCCTCCACTTT
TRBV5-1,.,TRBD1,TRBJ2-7,CASSSPGTGGADEQYF,TGCGCCAGCAGCTCCCCCGGGACAGGGGGCGCGGACGAGCAGTACTTC
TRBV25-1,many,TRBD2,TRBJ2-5,CASAQQVTSGGLQETQYF,TGTGCCAGCGCCCAACAGGTGACTAGCGGGGGGTTACAAGAGACCCAGTACTTC
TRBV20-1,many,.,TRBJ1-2,CSARLRGDLYGYTF,TGCAGTGCACGACTGAGGGGCGACCTCTATGGCTACACCTTC
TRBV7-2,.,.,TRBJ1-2,CASSLAALMDPYGYTF,TGTGCCAGCAGCTTAGCGGCCCTCATGGACCCCTATGGCTACACCTTC
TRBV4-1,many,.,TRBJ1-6,CASSQLTITGISGSPLHF,TGCGCCAGCAGCCAACTTACTATCACAGGGATTTCTGGTTCACCCCTCCACTTT
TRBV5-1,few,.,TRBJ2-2,CASSLQITGELFF,TGCGCCAGCAGCCTGCAGATCACCGGGGAGCTGTTTTTT
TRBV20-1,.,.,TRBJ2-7,CSASWRGAGISYEQYF,TGCAGTGCTAGTTGGCGGGGAGCGGGCATATCCTACGAGCAGTACTTC
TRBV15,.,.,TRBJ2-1,CATSRGGWENEQFF,TGTGCCACCAGCAGAGGAGGCTGGGAGAATGAGCAGTTCTTC
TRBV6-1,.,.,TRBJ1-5,CASGDTHSNQPQHF,TGTGCCAGCGGGGACACTCATAGCAATCAGCCCCAGCATTTT
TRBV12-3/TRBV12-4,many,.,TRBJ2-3,CASSLRVSPQYF,TGTGCCAGCAGTTTAAGAGTCAGTCCGCAGTATTTT
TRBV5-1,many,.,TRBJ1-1,CASSLAGVENTEAFF,TGCGCCAGCAGCCTAGCAGGGGTGGAGAACACTGAAGCTTTCTTT
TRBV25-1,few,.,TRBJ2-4,CASSSTGSLAKNIQYF,TGTGCCAGTAGTAGTACAGGATCACTAGCCAAAAACATTCAGTACTTC
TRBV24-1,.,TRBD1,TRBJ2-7,CAWGQSSYEQYF,TGTGCCTGGGGACAGTCCTCCTACGAGCAGTACTTC
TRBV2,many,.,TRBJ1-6,CASLEGGISPLHF,TGTGCCAGCCTTGAAGGCGGTATTTCACCCCTCCACTTT
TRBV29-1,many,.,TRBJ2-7,CSAGPDRSYEQYF,TGCAGCGCGGGACCCGACAGGTCCTACGAGCAGTACTTC
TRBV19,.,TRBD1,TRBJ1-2,CASSPGQGLTATYGYTF,TGTGCCAGTAGTCCGGGACAGGGCTTAACTGCCACTTATGGCTACACCTTC
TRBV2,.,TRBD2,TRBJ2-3,CARLASTDTQYF,TGTGCTAGACTAGCGTCCACAGATACGCAGTATTTT
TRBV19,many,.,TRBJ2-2,CATRGANTGELFF,TGTGCCACCAGGGGCGCGAACACCGGGGAGCTGTTTTTT